The present TCR beta chain was sequenced within a study of blood T cell repertoires in COVID-19. Study background: PBMCs, B-cell-depleted T cells, or T cells were the source of the cDNA or gDNA that made up the material.

Libraries were prepared by immunoSEQ multiplex PCR; TCRdb keeps only in-frame clonotypes and omits some of them. The data hold some 250,000 clones, with 88% observed a single time. The specimen sequenced was peripheral blood. The sequence came from a woman aged 25 to 39 with acute or convalescent COVID-19.

CDR3 region: CAWSVTRQETQYF. In nucleotides, the CDR3 is TGTGCCTGGAGTGTAACCAGACAAGAGACCCAGTACTTC. The rearrangement joins TRBV30 to TRBJ2-5, with no clear D. Deletions cut 0 bases from V and 2 bases from J, with 7 bases between. The CDR3 is 13 residues long. The V gene's germline CDR1 is GTSNPN and CDR2 SVGIG (reference sequence).